One and the same sample provided the 27 T cell receptor beta chains below, sequenced in a study of cytotoxic CD8 clonotypes in ibrutinib-treated CLL. The assay was immunoSEQ multiplex PCR, and TCRdb's table has in-frame clones only and misses some. The sample yields about 130,000 clones, 80% to 90% seen once. The sequencing used PBMCs, collected after 24 months of ibrutinib treatment. These receptors were obtained from a human donor with chronic lymphocytic leukemia.

This rearrangement joins TRBV28 to TRBJ2-2; 8 positions agree with TRBD1. The J segment lost 7 bases and the V segment lost 8 bases, leaving 12 bases of the junction unmatched. The V gene's germline CDR1 is MDHEN and CDR2 SYDVKM. The CDR3 runs to 15 residues. The CDR3 loop reads CASRSPRTGIGELFF. CDR3 in DNA: TGTGCCAGCCGTTCTCCAAGGACAGGGATCGGGGAGCTGTTTTTT.

A remark on this clone: The junction departs from germline at one end; a sequencing error may be responsible. The same CDR3 can be traced to other DNA sequences in this sample. The chain combines TRBV28 with TRBJ1-6, with D possibly being TRBD1 (5 bases). Looked up from germline, CDR1 is MDHEN and CDR2 is SYDVKM. The CDR3 is 15 amino acids. The CDR3 sequence is CASSRGTVYNSPLHF. The CDR3 DNA sequence: TGCGCCAGCAGCCGGGGGACGGTCTATAATTCACCCCTCCACTTT.

This clone was detected once. The chain is built from TRBV5-1 and TRBJ2-2, with a weak D call TRBD2 (7 bases). The CDR3 runs 16 residues. Trimming took off 7 bases at V and 1 base at J, with 17 bases between the two ends. Per germline, CDR1 SGHRS and CDR2 YFSETQ. CDR3 sequence reads: CASHVGGRLNTGELFF. In nucleotides, the CDR3 is TGCGCCAGCCACGTGGGGGGGCGACTGAACACCGGGGAGCTGTTTTTT.

The chain employs TRBV7-2 and TRBJ2-1, with D maybe TRBD1 (6 bases). The ends were cut back, 7 bases at V and 8 bases at J, with 18 bases in the middle. CDR1 and CDR2 from the germline V gene are SGHTA and FQGNSA. CDR3 length: 14 amino acids. The CDR3 here is CASIQGQGNYEQFF. The CDR3, as DNA: TGTGCCAGCATCCAGGGGCAGGGGAACTATGAGCAGTTCTTC.

This clone was observed once. The chain links TRBV4-3 to TRBJ2-5; D might be TRBD2 (6 bases). V lost 2 bases and J lost 5, with 15 bases in between. The germline V gene encodes CDR1 LGHNA and CDR2 YSLEER. The CDR3 runs to 15 residues. DNA for the CDR3: TGCGCCAGCAGCCAAATATCAGGGAGGTGGGAGACCCAGTACTTC. It encodes CASSQISGRWETQYF.

Comments on this clone: The junction differs from germline at one of its ends, possibly a read error. The chain has TRBV30 and TRBJ1-2; D may be TRBD1 (6 bases). CDR3 length: 12 amino acids. Germline CDR1 is GTSNPN and CDR2 is SVGIG (reference sequence). Written as DNA, the CDR3 is TGCGCCGGACAGCTCCTAGGTTTTGGCTACACCTTC. This sequence encodes CAGQLLGFGYTF.

In this sample, this clone turned up once. This rearrangement joins TRBV7-9 to TRBJ2-7, with TRBD2 as a possible D gene (5 bases). Looked up from germline, CDR1 is SEHNR and CDR2 is FQNEAQ (reference sequence). V shed 5 bases and J shed 5 bases, with 13 bases lying between them. This CDR3 comprises 13 residues. The CDR3 region has the DNA TGTGCCAGCAGCCCGGACGGGGTCCACGAGCAGTACTTC. It codes for CASSPDGVHEQYF.

The chain uses TRBV5-6 and TRBJ2-1, with 9 bases that match TRBD2. CDR1 is SGHDT, CDR2 YYEEEE, per germline. V dropped 4 bases and J dropped 7; count of bases not matched to a gene: 15. This CDR3 has 17 residues. The CDR3 sequence: CASSPPHPRGGKNEQFF. The CDR3 DNA is TGTGCCAGCAGCCCACCCCACCCGCGGGGGGGAAAAAATGAGCAGTTCTTC.

The chain uses TRBV9 and TRBJ1-1, with a possible D match to TRBD1 (5 bases). Looked up from germline, CDR1 is SGDLS and CDR2 is YYNGEE. This CDR3 is built from 12 residues. V dropped 0 bases and J dropped 7 bases, with 7 bases sitting between them. CDR3 loop: CASSVGRGEAFF. The DNA of the CDR3 is TGTGCCAGCAGCGTAGGAAGGGGTGAAGCTTTCTTT.

The chain carries TRBV5-1 and TRBJ2-3, with D possibly being TRBD2 (6 bases). Germline V gene sequence: CDR1 SGHRS, CDR2 YFSETQ. V was shortened by 0 bases and J by 2 bases, with 10 bases between the two germline ends. CDR3 size: 15 residues. The chain's CDR3 is CASSLGLGHTDTQYF. The DNA of the CDR3 is TGCGCCAGCAGCTTGGGACTAGGCCACACAGATACGCAGTATTTT.

This chain uses TRBV19 with TRBJ2-1, with 8 bases identical to TRBD2. Germline CDR1 and CDR2: LNHDA and SQIVND (reference sequence). The CDR3 loop spans 16 amino acids. V dropped 4 bases and J dropped 7; count of bases not matched to a gene: 12. CDR3 amino acids: CASSTSRGGRRNEQFF. CDR3 sequence (DNA): TGTGCCAGTAGTACCTCTCGCGGGGGGCGCAGGAATGAGCAGTTCTTC.

The chain uses TRBV6-5 and TRBJ2-7; no clear D. The CDR3 consists of 12 residues. V lost 5 bases and J lost 2, with 7 bases in between. CDR1 is MNHEY and CDR2 is SVGAGI in the germline V gene. This CDR3 reads CASSQNPYEQYF. CDR3 nucleotide sequence: TGTGCCAGCAGTCAAAATCCCTACGAGCAGTACTTC.

V usage is TRBV6-5 and J usage is TRBJ2-7; TRBD1 or TRBD2 may be the D gene (5 bases each). The V and J ends lost 8 bases and 3 bases respectively, with 8 bases between them. This CDR3 spans 11 amino acids. In germline, CDR1 is MNHEY, CDR2 SVGAGI. CDR3 protein: CASRDLYEQYF. DNA for the CDR3: TGTGCCAGCCGGGACCTCTACGAGCAGTACTTC.

The V call is TRBV28, the J call TRBJ1-1; D might be TRBD1 (5 bases). CDR1 MDHEN and CDR2 SYDVKM come from the germline V gene. Trimming shortened V by 5 bases and J by 4 bases, and 17 bases separated the two germline ends. This CDR3 has 15 amino acids. The CDR3 region is CASSPQEGKGTEAFF. For the CDR3, the DNA is TGTGCCAGCAGTCCCCAAGAGGGGAAGGGCACTGAAGCTTTCTTT.

The gene calls are TRBV15 and TRBJ1-1; tentatively, D is TRBD1 (5 bases). Between the trimmed V and J ends, which lost 0 bases and 12 bases, there was a span of 17 bases. This CDR3 has 14 amino acids. Germline V CDR1 and CDR2: LNHNV, YYDKDF (reference sequence). The CDR3 DNA sequence: TGTGCCACCAGCAGAGATAGAGGGGCAGGGTTGTCTTTCTTT. Translated: CATSRDRGAGLSFF.

The genes are TRBV2 and TRBJ1-2, with a tentative D call TRBD1 (6 bases). V was trimmed by 2 bases and J by 1 base, leaving 8 bases between them. This CDR3 spans 14 amino acids. Germline-derived CDR1 and CDR2 are SNHLY and FYNNEI. CDR3 amino acids: CASSEIGGNYGYTF. The CDR3 DNA is TGTGCCAGCAGTGAAATAGGGGGTAACTATGGCTACACCTTC.

DNA for the CDR3: TGTGCCAGCAGTCCCAGGGGACAGGGCTTTGACGAGCAGTACTTC. It specifies CASSPRGQGFDEQYF. The gene calls are TRBV6-5 and TRBJ2-7; 9 bases align to TRBD1. The V gene's germline CDR1 is MNHEY and CDR2 SVGAGI. The trim removed 5 bases at V and 5 bases at J, leaving 10 bases unmatched. The length of the CDR3 is 15 residues.

This chain uses TRBV9 with TRBJ2-3; D not resolved. The CDR3 has 15 residues. Trimming took 4 bases from V and 2 from J, leaving 14 bases between them. Germline V gene sequence: CDR1 SGDLS, CDR2 YYNGEE. CDR3 sequence reads: CASSYGSHNTDTQYF. The CDR3 nucleotides read TGTGCCAGCAGCTACGGTTCTCACAACACAGATACGCAGTATTTT.

This chain joins TRBV30 and TRBJ2-2; D could derive from TRBD1 or TRBD2 (6 bases each). The CDR3 sequence is 13 residues long. The germline gives CDR1 GTSNPN, CDR2 SVGIG (reference sequence). Trimming shortened V by 4 bases and J by 6 bases, and 12 bases separated the two germline ends. The CDR3 spells CAWTARGPGELFF. The CDR3 DNA reads TGTGCCTGGACTGCCCGGGGGCCCGGGGAGCTGTTTTTT.

V usage is TRBV6-1 and J usage is TRBJ2-1; D is ambiguous. This CDR3 region has 14 residues. Deletions cut 0 bases from V and 7 bases from J, with 10 bases between. Per germline, CDR1 MNHNS and CDR2 SASEGT. CDR3 in DNA: TGTGCCAGCAGTGAAGCCGGAAGCCTGAATGAGCAGTTCTTC. This translates into CASSEAGSLNEQFF.

J is TRBJ2-3 and V is TRBV15, with D unresolved. The V end lost 1 base, the J end lost 4 bases, and 6 bases lay between the germline ends. The CDR3 contains 13 residues. Germline lookup yields CDR1 LNHNV and CDR2 YYDKDF (reference sequence). In nucleotides, the CDR3 is TGTGCCACCAGCAGAGGCGAGGCAGATACGCAGTATTTT. Protein: CATSRGEADTQYF.

The V gene is TRBV7-8, the J gene TRBJ2-3, with a possible D match to TRBD1 (5 bases). This CDR3 contains 15 residues. Trimming took off 4 bases at V and 4 bases at J, with 15 bases between the two ends. Germline CDR1 is SGHVS and CDR2 is FQNEAQ. The CDR3 loop is CASSYQLDTADTQYF. The CDR3 nucleotides read TGTGCCAGCAGCTACCAATTGGACACCGCAGATACGCAGTATTTT. Supplemented by reference TRBV7-8 and TRBJ2-3, the full variable domain reads GAGVSQSPRYKVAKRGQDVALRCDPISGHVSLFWYQQALGQGPEFLTYFQNEAQLDKSGLPSDRFFAERPEGSVSTLKIQRTQQEDSAVYLCASSYQLDTADTQYFGPGTRLTVL.

V gene TRBV5-1 combines with J gene TRBJ1-2, with D possibly TRBD1 on 5 matching bases. This CDR3 has 18 amino acids. Germline CDR1 and CDR2: SGHRS and YFSETQ. Trimming removed 8 bases at V and 4 bases at J, with 30 bases between. The CDR3 reads CASRRLDRIRAGGYGYTF. CDR3 nucleotide sequence: TGCGCCAGTCGTCGACTGGACCGAATCCGGGCCGGGGGCTATGGCTACACCTTC.

This chain links TRBV7-7 with TRBJ2-5, with 11 bases lining up with TRBD2. V trimming: 5 bases; J trimming: 5 bases; junction bases outside the gene matches: 7. Germline CDR1 SSHAT, CDR2 FNYEAQ (reference sequence). The CDR3 is 15 amino acids. The CDR3 region is CASSKTSGVLETQYF. In DNA form, the CDR3 reads TGTGCCAGCAGCAAGACTAGCGGGGTCTTGGAGACCCAGTACTTC.

The chain recombines TRBV30 with TRBJ2-3; D is unresolved. The germline V and J ends were trimmed by 1 base and 1 base, with 3 bases remaining between them. This CDR3 is built from 12 residues. The germline V gene has CDR1 GTSNPN and CDR2 SVGIG (reference sequence). In DNA, the CDR3 is TGTGCCTGGAGTGCTGGCACAGATACGCAGTATTTT. Its translation is CAWSAGTDTQYF.

This rearrangement joins TRBV5-1 to TRBJ1-5, with D possibly being TRBD1 (6 bases). V dropped 4 bases and J dropped 2 bases, with 16 bases sitting between them. CDR1 SGHRS and CDR2 YFSETQ come from the germline V gene. The CDR3 loop spans 16 amino acids. CDR3 DNA sequence: TGCGCCAGCAGCCCCACCTGGGGGGGCGGCAATCAGCCCCAGCATTTT. Translation gives CASSPTWGGGNQPQHF.

The chain recombines TRBV9 with TRBJ2-3; D remains ambiguous. The CDR3 has 14 residues. V was shortened by 3 bases and J by 2 bases, with 10 bases between the two germline ends. Germline CDR1 and CDR2: SGDLS and YYNGEE. The CDR3 is CASSADTNTDTQYF. CDR3 in DNA: TGTGCCAGCAGCGCAGACACCAACACAGATACGCAGTATTTT.